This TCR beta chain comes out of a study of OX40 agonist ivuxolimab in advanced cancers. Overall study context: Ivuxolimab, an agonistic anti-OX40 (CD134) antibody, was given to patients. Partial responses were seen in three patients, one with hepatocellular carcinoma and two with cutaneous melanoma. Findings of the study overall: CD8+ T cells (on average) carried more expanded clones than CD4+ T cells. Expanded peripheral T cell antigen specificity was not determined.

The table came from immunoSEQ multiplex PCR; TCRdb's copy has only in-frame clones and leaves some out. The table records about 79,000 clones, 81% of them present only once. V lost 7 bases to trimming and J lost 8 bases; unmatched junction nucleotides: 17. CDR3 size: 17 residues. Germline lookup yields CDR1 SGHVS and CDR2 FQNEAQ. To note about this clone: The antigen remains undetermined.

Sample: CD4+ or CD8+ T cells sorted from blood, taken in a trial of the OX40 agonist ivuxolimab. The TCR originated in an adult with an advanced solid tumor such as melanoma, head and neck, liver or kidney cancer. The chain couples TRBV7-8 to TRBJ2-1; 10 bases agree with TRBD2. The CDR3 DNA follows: TGTGCCAGCAACAAAAGGGGGTCTAGCGGGAGAATCTATGAGCAGTTCTTC. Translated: CASNKRGSSGRIYEQFF. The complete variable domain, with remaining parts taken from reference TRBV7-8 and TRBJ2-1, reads GAGVSQSPRYKVAKRGQDVALRCDPISGHVSLFWYQQALGQGPEFLTYFQNEAQLDKSGLPSDRFFAERPEGSVSTLKIQRTQQEDSAVYLCASNKRGSSGRIYEQFFGPGTRLTVL.